Below are 14 T cell receptor beta chains sequenced from a single sample in a study of T cell responses to AZD1222 COVID-19 vaccine. Measured with immunoSEQ multiplex PCR; TCRdb has only the in-frame clones, and not every one. The top ten hold 9.5% to 10% of the sample, which has tens of thousands of clones, roughly 84% seen once. The sequenced sample was peripheral blood, obtained on day 0 of AZD1222 vaccination. Every receptor here comes from an adult in good health.

As for this clone: Other DNA sequences from this sample encode an identical CDR3 as well. This sequence joins TRBV28 and TRBJ1-4, with unresolved D. Deletions cut 2 bases from V and 2 bases from J, with 6 bases between. Germline lookup yields CDR1 MDHEN and CDR2 SYDVKM. The CDR3 is made up of 14 amino acids. In nucleotides, the CDR3 is TGTGCCAGCAGTTTAGCAACTACTAATGAAAAACTGTTTTTT. Translation: CASSLATTNEKLFF.

This clone has a handful of counts. The J gene is TRBJ2-2, the V gene TRBV6-4, with 8 bases lining up with TRBD1. Germline CDR1 reads MRHNA; CDR2 reads SNTAGT. V lost 8 bases to trimming and J lost 2 bases; unmatched junction nucleotides: 4. CDR3 length equals 14 residues. CDR3 DNA: TGTGCCAGCCGTGGACAGGGTAACACCGGGGAGCTGTTTTTT. Translating gives CASRGQGNTGELFF.

This chain connects TRBV7-2 to TRBJ1-5; tentatively, D is TRBD1 (5 bases). CDR3 length: 13 residues. Germline values: CDR1 SGHTA, CDR2 FQGNSA. V lost 5 bases to trimming and J lost 10 bases, with 15 bases between them. The CDR3 loop is CASSPGLLVPQHF. The CDR3 DNA reads TGTGCCAGCAGCCCGGGACTCCTAGTACCCCAGCATTTT.

This clone was observed a single time. CDR3 nucleotide sequence: TGTGCCAGCAGCGTACGGGCAGGGAATTCACCCCTCCACTTT. It specifies CASSVRAGNSPLHF. The chain joins TRBV9 to TRBJ1-6, with D possibly matching TRBD1 (5 bases). This CDR3 is 14 amino acids long. V was cut by 1 base and J by 7 bases, with 9 bases left in between. Germline CDR1 is SGDLS and CDR2 is YYNGEE.

With regard to this clone: The same CDR3 is also encoded by other DNA sequences in this sample. The chain recombines TRBV5-1 with TRBJ1-6, with D uncertain. Germline-derived CDR1 and CDR2 are SGHRS and YFSETQ. V gave up 0 bases and J gave up 0 bases, with 7 bases separating them. This CDR3 comprises 16 residues. CDR3 nucleotide sequence: TGCGCCAGCAGCTTGGCCGGGAGCTCCTATAATTCACCCCTCCACTTT. This translates into CASSLAGSSYNSPLHF.

The chain recombines TRBV10-3 with TRBJ2-3, with D possibly being TRBD1 (5 bases). Per germline, CDR1 ENHRY and CDR2 SYGVKD. V lost 3 bases and J 6 bases, leaving 19 bases between the germline ends. CDR3 length equals 16 residues. The CDR3 region is CAISERAKGEGDTQYF. CDR3 nucleotide sequence: TGTGCCATCAGTGAAAGGGCCAAAGGGGAAGGTGATACGCAGTATTTT.

To note about this clone: Other DNA sequences from this sample encode an identical CDR3 as well. The CDR3 DNA is TGTGCCAGTAGTGGGGCCAGGAATCAGCCCCAGCATTTT. Residues: CASSGARNQPQHF. This chain joins TRBV19 and TRBJ1-5, with D perhaps matching TRBD1 (5 bases). This CDR3 is 13 amino acids long. CDR1 and CDR2 from the germline V gene are LNHDA and SQIVND (reference sequence). Trimming took off 5 bases at V and 4 bases at J, with 9 bases between the two ends.

This clone is categorized as medium-sized (0.01 to 0.1%). This chain connects TRBV9 to TRBJ1-2, with D possibly matching TRBD1 (6 bases). Trimming left V 3 bases short and J 8 bases short, with 17 bases between. The CDR3 sequence is 14 residues long. Germline V gene lookup returns CDR1 SGDLS and CDR2 YYNGEE. CDR3 region: CASSERGDWGGYTF. CDR3 sequence (DNA): TGTGCCAGCAGCGAGAGGGGGGACTGGGGAGGCTACACCTTC.

V usage is TRBV19 and J usage is TRBJ2-3, with D unclear. This CDR3 has 12 amino acids. Germline values: CDR1 LNHDA, CDR2 SQIVND (reference sequence). The V end was cut by 4 bases, the J end by 2 bases, with 4 bases between. The CDR3 DNA sequence: TGTGCCAGTAGTACCTTCACAGATACGCAGTATTTT. Translating it yields CASSTFTDTQYF.

This clone has a handful of counts. The V and J genes are TRBV6-5 and TRBJ1-2; D is ambiguous. The ends were cut back, 6 bases at V and 2 bases at J, with 16 bases in the middle. The CDR3 length is 15 residues. Germline values: CDR1 MNHEY, CDR2 SVGAGI. CDR3 sequence (DNA): TGTGCCAGCAGAGATGGGCCAACACCAAACTATGGCTACACCTTC. It encodes CASRDGPTPNYGYTF.

This chain joins TRBV5-1 and TRBJ2-2, with D possibly TRBD2 on 5 matching bases. The germline CDR1 and CDR2 sequences are SGHRS and YFSETQ. The length of the CDR3 is 15 residues. The V gene lost 0 bases and the J gene lost 2 bases, with 8 bases spanning the gap. The CDR3 region is CASSLGLANTGELFF. In DNA, the CDR3 is TGCGCCAGCAGCTTGGGGCTAGCCAACACCGGGGAGCTGTTTTTT.

The rearrangement links TRBV6-2 or TRBV6-3 to TRBJ1-1, with D perhaps matching TRBD1 (6 bases). V was clipped by 4 bases and J by 8 bases, with 14 bases between them. The CDR3 is 13 amino acids. CDR1 and CDR2 (germline): MNHEY, SVGEGT. The CDR3 coding sequence is TGTGCCAGCAGTTTTAGGCCCGGGACAGAAGCTTTCTTT. This gives the protein CASSFRPGTEAFF.

V is TRBV3-1 (or the pseudogene TRBV3-2) and J is TRBJ2-7, with 7 bases lining up with TRBD1. With 5 bases clipped from V and 2 bases from J, the junction kept 9 bases outside the gene matches. The CDR3 is 15 residues long. From germline, CDR1 is LGHDT and CDR2 YNNKEL (reference sequence). The CDR3 nucleotides read TGTGCCAGCAGCTATAGCTTGACAGGGACCTACGAGCAGTACTTC. Residues: CASSYSLTGTYEQYF.

The chain joins TRBV6-6 to TRBJ1-2, with D maybe TRBD1 (6 bases). The V end was cut by 6 bases, the J end by 5 bases, with 22 bases between. The CDR3 length is 16 residues. Germline lookup yields CDR1 MNHNY and CDR2 SVGAGI (reference sequence). The CDR3 spells CASRDGGQGSVYGYTF. The CDR3 nucleotides are TGTGCCAGCAGGGACGGGGGGCAGGGGAGCGTATATGGCTACACCTTC.